This T cell receptor (beta chain) was captured by sequencing in a study of blood T cell repertoires in COVID-19 (dated by TCRdb to about 2020). Broadly, across the study: Samples from collaborators originated in the United States, Italy and Spain and spanned both the acute and convalescent phases of COVID-19. The material from the prospective study consisted of cDNA or gDNA derived from T cells, B-cell-depleted T cells, or PBMCs. Subjects who had been exposed to COVID-19, were actively infected with it, or had recovered from it provided the deeply sampled blood TCRbeta repertoires that made up the dataset. The repertoires were released in a freely available public database meant as a resource for research on the immune response to SARS-CoV-2. The samples were drawn from the first 160 participants of the ongoing ImmuneRACE study and from roughly 1,300 subjects provided by 6 global collaborators. Sample metadata almost always included a de-identified subject ID, COVID-19 status, age in years and sex. Where HLA class I and class II types were available, the types were taken from metadata supplied by the sample provider, not from assay-based typing. Study-wide conclusions, independent of this receptor: The quantity of clinical and demographic metadata differed by source and by participant and was supplied without curation.

TCRbeta CDR3 regions were amplified from genomic DNA by means of the immunoSEQ Assay, a bias-controlled multiplex PCR. For the original study's pipeline: Nucleated cell counts per sample were estimated from amplification of reference gene primers within the assay. Sequence reads were collapsed and filtered to measure the absolute abundance of every unique TCRbeta CDR3 rearrangement. For each sample, productive Simpson clonality was calculated by taking the square root of Simpson's diversity index across productive rearrangements. TCRdb stores this immuneACCESS table with in-frame sequences only. Part of the clones is absent; in the studies checked, under half of the shortfall reflects unresolved V genes, and no reason is known for the rest. The V and J calls and clone size come from that table; D and trimming were worked out from the DNA. This sample lists about 200,000 clones; about 85% were detected once. The top ten hold around 19% of the sample.

Worth noting for this clone: Its antigen remains unidentified. No base qualities exist here, and no much larger clone lies one base off it.

Each collaborating institution followed its own protocols to collect whole blood in K2EDTA tubes. For TCRbeta analysis, collaborators shipped samples as frozen whole blood, isolated PBMCs, or DNA extracted from either of those sample types. The CDR3, from cysteine to phenylalanine, totals 15 residues. Just the 45-base CDR3 DNA is kept, in frame starting at base 1. V gives up 0 bases and J gives up 6 bases, and the segment between their germline ends measures 12 bases. Looking up the germline V gene (reference sequence) yields CDR1 LGHDT and CDR2 YNNKEL. The sequencing sample was made of peripheral blood. The TCR was taken from a human donor in a cohort sampled during active COVID-19. The V and J segments used are TRBV3-1 (or the pseudogene TRBV3-2) and TRBJ1-3; a tentative D call is TRBD1 (5 bases match). The CDR3 here reads CASSQDRGGENTIYF. The DNA sequence reads TGTGCCAGCAGCCAAGATCGGGGCGGGGAAAACACCATATATTTT.